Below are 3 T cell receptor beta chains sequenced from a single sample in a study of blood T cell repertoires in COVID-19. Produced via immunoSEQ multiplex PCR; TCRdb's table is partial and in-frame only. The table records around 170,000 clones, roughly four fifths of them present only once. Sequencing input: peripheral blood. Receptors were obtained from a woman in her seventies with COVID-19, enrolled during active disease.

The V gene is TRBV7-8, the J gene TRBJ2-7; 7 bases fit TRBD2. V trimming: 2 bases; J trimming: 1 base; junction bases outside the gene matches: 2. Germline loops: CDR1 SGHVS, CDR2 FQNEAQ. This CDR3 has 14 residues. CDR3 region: CASSLRDYSYEQYF. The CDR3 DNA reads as TGTGCCAGCAGCTTACGGGACTATTCCTACGAGCAGTACTTC.

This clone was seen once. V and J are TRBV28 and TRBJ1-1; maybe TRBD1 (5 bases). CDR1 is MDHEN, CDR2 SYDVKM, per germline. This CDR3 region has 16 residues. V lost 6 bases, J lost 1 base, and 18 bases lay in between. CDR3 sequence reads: CASSSYWKTGNTEAFF. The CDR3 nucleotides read TGTGCCAGCAGCTCATATTGGAAAACAGGGAACACTGAAGCTTTCTTT.

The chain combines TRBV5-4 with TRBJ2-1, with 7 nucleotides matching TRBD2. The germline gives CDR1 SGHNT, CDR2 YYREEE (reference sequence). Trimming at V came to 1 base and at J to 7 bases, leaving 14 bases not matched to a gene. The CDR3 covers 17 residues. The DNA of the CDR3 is TGTGCCAGCAGCTTGACAGGAGGGAGGGCCTCTCGGAATGAGCAGTTCTTC. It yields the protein CASSLTGGRASRNEQFF.